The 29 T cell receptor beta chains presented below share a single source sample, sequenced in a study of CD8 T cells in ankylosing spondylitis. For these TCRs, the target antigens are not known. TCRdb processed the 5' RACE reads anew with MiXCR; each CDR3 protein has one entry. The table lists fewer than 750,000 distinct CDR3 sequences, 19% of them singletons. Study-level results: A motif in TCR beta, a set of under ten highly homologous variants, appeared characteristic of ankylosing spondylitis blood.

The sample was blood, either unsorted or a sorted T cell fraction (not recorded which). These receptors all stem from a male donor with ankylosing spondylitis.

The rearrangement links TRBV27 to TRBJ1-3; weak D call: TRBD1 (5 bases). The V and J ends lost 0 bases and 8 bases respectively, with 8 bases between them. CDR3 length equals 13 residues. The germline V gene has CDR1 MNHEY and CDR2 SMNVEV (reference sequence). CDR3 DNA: TGTGCCAGCAGTTTATCTCGGGGCCACACCATATATTTT. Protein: CASSLSRGHTIYF.

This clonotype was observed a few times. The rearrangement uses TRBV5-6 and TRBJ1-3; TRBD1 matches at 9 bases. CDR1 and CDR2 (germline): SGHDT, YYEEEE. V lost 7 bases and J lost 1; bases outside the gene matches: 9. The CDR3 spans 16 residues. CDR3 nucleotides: TGTGCCAGCTCTGTGGACAGGGGCTATTCTGGAAACACCATATATTTT. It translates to CASSVDRGYSGNTIYF.

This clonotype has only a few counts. The CDR3 region is CASSLTTTGTEAFF. In DNA, the CDR3 is TGTGCCAGCAGCCTTACAACAACTGGGACTGAAGCTTTCTTT. The chain is built from TRBV2 and TRBJ1-1; D is undetermined. V shed 6 bases and J shed 5 bases, with 16 bases lying between them. Germline CDR1 SNHLY, CDR2 FYNNEI. CDR3 length: 14 amino acids.

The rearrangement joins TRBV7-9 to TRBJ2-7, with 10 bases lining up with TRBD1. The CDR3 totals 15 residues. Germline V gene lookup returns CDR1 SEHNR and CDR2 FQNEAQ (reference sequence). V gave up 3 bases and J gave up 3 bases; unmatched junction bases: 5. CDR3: CASSFWDRGYYEQYF. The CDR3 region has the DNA TGTGCCAGCAGCTTTTGGGACAGGGGATACTACGAGCAGTACTTC.

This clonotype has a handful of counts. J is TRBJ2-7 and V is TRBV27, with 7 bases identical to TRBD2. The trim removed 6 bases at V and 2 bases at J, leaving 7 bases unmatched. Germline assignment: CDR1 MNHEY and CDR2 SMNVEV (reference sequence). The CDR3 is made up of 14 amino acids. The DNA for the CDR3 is TGTGCCAGCAGCCGAGGACTAGTCACCTACGAGCAGTACTTC. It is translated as CASSRGLVTYEQYF.

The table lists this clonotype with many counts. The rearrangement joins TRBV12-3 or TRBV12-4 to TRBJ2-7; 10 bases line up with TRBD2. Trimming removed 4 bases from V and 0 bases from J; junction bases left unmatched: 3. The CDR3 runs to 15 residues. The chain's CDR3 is CASSSSGRSSYEQYF. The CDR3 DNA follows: TGTGCCAGCAGTTCTAGCGGGAGATCCTCCTACGAGCAGTACTTC.

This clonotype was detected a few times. CDR3 loop: CASSYSYLGDSPLHF. In DNA, the CDR3 is TGTGCCAGCAGTTACTCTTATTTGGGGGATTCACCCCTCCACTTT. The chain couples TRBV6-5 to TRBJ1-6, with D maybe TRBD1 (5 bases). The CDR3 sequence is 15 residues long. Trimming took 0 bases from V and 8 from J, leaving 11 bases between them. The germline gives CDR1 MNHEY, CDR2 SVGAGI.

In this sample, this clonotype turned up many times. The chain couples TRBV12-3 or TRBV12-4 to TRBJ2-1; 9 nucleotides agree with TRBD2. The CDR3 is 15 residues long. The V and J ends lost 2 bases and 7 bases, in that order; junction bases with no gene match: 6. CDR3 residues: CASSLRSGGSNEQFF. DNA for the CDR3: TGTGCCAGCAGTTTACGAAGCGGGGGGAGTAATGAGCAGTTCTTC.

In DNA, the CDR3 is TGTGCCAGCAGTTCCCGCCAGGCAGGATATAGCAATCAGCCCCAGCATTTT. Its protein product is CASSSRQAGYSNQPQHF. The V call is TRBV6-2 or TRBV6-3, the J call TRBJ1-5; D is uncertain. Germline V lookup: CDR1 MNHEY, CDR2 SVGEGT. The CDR3 loop spans 17 amino acids. The ends were cut back, 4 bases at V and 0 bases at J, with 16 bases in the middle.

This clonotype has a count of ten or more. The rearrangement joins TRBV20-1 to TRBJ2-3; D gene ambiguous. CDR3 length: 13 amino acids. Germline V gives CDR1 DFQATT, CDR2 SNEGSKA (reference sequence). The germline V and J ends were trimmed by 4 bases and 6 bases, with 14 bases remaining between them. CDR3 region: CSAKRSGTDTQYF. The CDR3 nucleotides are TGCAGTGCTAAGAGATCCGGTACGGATACGCAGTATTTT.

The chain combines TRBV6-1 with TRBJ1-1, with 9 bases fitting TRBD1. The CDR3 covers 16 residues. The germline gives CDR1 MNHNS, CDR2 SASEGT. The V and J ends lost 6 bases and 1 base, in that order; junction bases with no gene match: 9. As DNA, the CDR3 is TGTGCCAGCAGCCCTGGACAGGGGAGATGGAACACTGAAGCTTTCTTT. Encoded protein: CASSPGQGRWNTEAFF.

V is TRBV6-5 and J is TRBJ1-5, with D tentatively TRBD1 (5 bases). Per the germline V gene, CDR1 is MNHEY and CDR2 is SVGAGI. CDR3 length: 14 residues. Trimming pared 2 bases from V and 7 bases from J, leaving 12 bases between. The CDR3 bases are TGTGCCAGCAGTTACGCTCAGGGCGGACAGCCCCAGCATTTT. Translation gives CASSYAQGGQPQHF.

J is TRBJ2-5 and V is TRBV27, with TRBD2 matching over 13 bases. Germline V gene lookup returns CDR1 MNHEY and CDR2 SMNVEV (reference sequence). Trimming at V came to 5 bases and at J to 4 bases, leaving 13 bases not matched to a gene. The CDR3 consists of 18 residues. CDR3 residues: CASSPGLAGVVVGETQYF. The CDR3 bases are TGTGCCAGCAGTCCCGGACTAGCGGGAGTAGTTGTGGGAGAGACCCAGTACTTC.

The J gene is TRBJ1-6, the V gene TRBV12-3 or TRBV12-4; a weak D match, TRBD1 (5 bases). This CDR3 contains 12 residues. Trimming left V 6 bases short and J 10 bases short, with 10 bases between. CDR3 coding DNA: TGTGCCAGCAGCCCTTGGGACTCACCCCTCCACTTT. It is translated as CASSPWDSPLHF.

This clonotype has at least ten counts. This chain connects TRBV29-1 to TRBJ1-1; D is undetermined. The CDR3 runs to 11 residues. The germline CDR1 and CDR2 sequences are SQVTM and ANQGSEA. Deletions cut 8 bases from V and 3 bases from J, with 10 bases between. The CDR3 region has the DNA TGCAGCTCCCTGGGAGACACTGAAGCTTTCTTT. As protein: CSSLGDTEAFF.

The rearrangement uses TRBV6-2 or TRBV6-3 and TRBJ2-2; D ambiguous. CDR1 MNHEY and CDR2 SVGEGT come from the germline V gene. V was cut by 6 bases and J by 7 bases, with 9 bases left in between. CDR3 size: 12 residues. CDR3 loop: CASRTYSGELFF. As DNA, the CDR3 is TGTGCCAGCAGGACCTATAGCGGGGAGCTGTTTTTT.

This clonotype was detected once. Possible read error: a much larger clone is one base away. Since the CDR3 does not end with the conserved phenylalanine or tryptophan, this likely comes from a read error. The CDR3 here is CASSLGPQIGNTIYL. The DNA of the CDR3 is TGTGCCAGCAGCCTAGGGCCCCAAATTGGAAACACCATATATCTT. V and J are TRBV3-1 and TRBJ1-3; D not certain. The CDR3 contains 15 residues. Germline V gives CDR1 LGHDT, CDR2 YNNKEL (reference sequence). V lost 4 bases, J lost 3 bases, and 13 bases lay in between.

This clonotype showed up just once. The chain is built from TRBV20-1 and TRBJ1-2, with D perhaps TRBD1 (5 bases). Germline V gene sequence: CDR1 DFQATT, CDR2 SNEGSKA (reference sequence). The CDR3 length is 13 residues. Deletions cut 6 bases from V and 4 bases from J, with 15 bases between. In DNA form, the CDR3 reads TGCAGTGCCTTGGCCGGGCAGGGCTATGGCTACACCTTC. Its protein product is CSALAGQGYGYTF.

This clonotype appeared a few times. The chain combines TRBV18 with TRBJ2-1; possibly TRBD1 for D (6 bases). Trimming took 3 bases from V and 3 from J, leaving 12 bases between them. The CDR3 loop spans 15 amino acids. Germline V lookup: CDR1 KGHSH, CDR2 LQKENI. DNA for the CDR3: TGTGCCAGCTCACCCGGGACAAACAGCTACAATGAGCAGTTCTTC. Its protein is CASSPGTNSYNEQFF.

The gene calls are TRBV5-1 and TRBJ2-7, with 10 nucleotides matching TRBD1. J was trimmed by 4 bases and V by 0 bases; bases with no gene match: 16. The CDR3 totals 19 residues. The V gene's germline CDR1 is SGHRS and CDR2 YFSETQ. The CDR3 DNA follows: TGCGCCAGCAGCTTGGGATTTGGATCGACAGGGGGCTATAGGTACGAGCAGTACTTC. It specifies CASSLGFGSTGGYRYEQYF.

This CDR3 reads CASSPPQVFQETQYF. CDR3 nucleotide sequence: TGTGCCAGCAGCCCCCCGCAGGTATTCCAAGAGACCCAGTACTTC. V usage is TRBV7-9 and J usage is TRBJ2-5; the D is unclear. CDR1 SEHNR and CDR2 FQNEAQ come from the germline V gene (reference sequence). The V end lost 5 bases, the J end lost 1 base, and 14 bases lay between the germline ends. This CDR3 contains 15 residues.

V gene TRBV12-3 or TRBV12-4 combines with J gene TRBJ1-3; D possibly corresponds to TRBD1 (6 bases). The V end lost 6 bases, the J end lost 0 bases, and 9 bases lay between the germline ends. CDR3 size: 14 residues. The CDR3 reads CASRQGSSGNTIYF. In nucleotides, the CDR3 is TGTGCCAGCAGGCAGGGGAGCTCTGGAAACACCATATATTTT.

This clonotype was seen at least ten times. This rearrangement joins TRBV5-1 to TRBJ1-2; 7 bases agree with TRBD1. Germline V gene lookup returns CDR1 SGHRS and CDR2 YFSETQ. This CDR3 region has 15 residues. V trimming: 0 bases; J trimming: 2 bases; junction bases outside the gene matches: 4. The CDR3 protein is CASSLEVQGNYGYTF. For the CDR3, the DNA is TGCGCCAGCAGCTTGGAGGTACAGGGGAACTATGGCTACACCTTC.

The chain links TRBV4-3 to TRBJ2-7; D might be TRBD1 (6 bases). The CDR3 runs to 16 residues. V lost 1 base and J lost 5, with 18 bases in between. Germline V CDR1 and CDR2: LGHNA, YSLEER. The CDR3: CASSQVLTLQGHEQYF. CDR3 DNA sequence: TGCGCCAGCAGCCAAGTCCTAACCCTACAGGGCCACGAGCAGTACTTC.

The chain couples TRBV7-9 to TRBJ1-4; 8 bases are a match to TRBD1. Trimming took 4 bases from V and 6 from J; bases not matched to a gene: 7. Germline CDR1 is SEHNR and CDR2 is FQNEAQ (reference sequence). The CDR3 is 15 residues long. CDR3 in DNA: TGTGCCAGCAGCTACGGACAGGGTGTTTATGAAAAACTGTTTTTT. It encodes CASSYGQGVYEKLFF.

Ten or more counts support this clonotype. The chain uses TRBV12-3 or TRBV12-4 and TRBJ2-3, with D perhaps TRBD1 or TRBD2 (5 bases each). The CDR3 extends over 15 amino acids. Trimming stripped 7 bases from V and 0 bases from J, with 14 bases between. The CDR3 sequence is CASTPGRVSTDTQYF. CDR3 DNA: TGTGCCAGCACCCCGGGACGCGTAAGCACAGATACGCAGTATTTT.

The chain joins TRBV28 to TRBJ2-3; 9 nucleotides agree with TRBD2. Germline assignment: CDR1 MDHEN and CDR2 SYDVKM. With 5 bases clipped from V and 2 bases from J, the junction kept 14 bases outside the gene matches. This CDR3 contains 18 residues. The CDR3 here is CASSMTSGIHYFTDTQYF. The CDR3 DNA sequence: TGTGCCAGCAGTATGACTAGCGGAATCCACTACTTCACAGATACGCAGTATTTT. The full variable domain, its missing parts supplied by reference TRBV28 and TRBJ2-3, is DVKVTQSSRYLVKRTGEKVFLECVQDMDHENMFWYRQDPGLGLRLIYFSYDVKMKEKGDIPEGYSVSREKKERFSLILESASTNQTSMYLCASSMTSGIHYFTDTQYFGPGTRLTVL.

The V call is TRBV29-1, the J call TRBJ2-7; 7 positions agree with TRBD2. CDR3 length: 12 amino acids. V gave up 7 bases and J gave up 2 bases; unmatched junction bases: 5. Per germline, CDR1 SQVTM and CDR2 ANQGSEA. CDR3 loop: CSALTSPYEQYF. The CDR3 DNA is TGCAGCGCACTGACTAGCCCCTACGAGCAGTACTTC.

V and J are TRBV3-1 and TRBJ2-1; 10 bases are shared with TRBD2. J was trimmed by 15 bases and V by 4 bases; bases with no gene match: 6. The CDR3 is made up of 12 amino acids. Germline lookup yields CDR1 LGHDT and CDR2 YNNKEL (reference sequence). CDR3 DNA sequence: TGTGCCAGCAGCCCGGCTAGCGGGAGACTGTTCTTC. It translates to CASSPASGRLFF.